Following are 18 T cell receptor beta chains from one sample sequenced in a study of regulatory T cells in long-lasting Graves disease. Time point noted: newly diagnosed GD, antithyroid drugs for less than 3 months. The TCR library used RNA extracted from PBMCs. Building the TCR beta libraries relied on iRepertoire HTBI primers, and CDR3 regions underwent Arm-PCR. Using its own MiXCR run on the multiplex PCR reads, TCRdb lists one record per CDR3 protein. The repertoire consists of around 420,000 distinct CDR3 sequences, with around 16% occurring once and the leading ten covering around a fifth. The material was peripheral blood mononuclear cells (PBMCs), obtained at new diagnosis, from a patient treated with antithyroid drugs. The receptors derive from a female donor with Graves disease.

This clonotype came up many times. The chain couples TRBV12-3 or TRBV12-4 to TRBJ1-2; no clear D. CDR3 length: 13 amino acids. V was trimmed by 2 bases and J by 4 bases, leaving 8 bases between them. DNA of the CDR3: TGTGCCAGCAGTTTACAACGGGTCTATGGCTACACCTTC. Its protein product is CASSLQRVYGYTF.

This clonotype was seen at least ten times. Sequence at one end of the junction differs from germline and may be a read error. The J gene is TRBJ1-1, the V gene TRBV5-1; D call uncertain. The CDR3 spans 13 residues. CDR1 and CDR2 (germline): SGHRS, YFSETQ. CDR3 loop: CASSLQENTEAFF. The CDR3 coding sequence is TGTGCCAGCAGTCTTCAGGAGAACACTGAAGCTTTCTTT.

This clonotype was seen at least ten times. The chain uses TRBV6-2 or TRBV6-3 and TRBJ1-5, with D maybe TRBD1 (6 bases). This CDR3 contains 15 residues. Germline-derived CDR1 and CDR2 are MNHEY and SVGEGT. V dropped 10 bases and J dropped 4 bases, with 20 bases sitting between them. CDR3 DNA sequence: TGTGCCACCGAAAGGACAGCCCCCACAAATCAGCCCCAGCATTTT. This encodes CATERTAPTNQPQHF.

This clonotype was seen more than once but under ten times. This chain joins TRBV14 and TRBJ2-1, with D maybe TRBD1 (5 bases). CDR1 and CDR2 from the germline V gene are SGHDN and FVKESK. Trimming took 6 bases from V and 2 from J, leaving 8 bases between them. The CDR3 has 13 amino acids. The CDR3 protein is CASRSRAYNEQFF. The CDR3 nucleotides read TGTGCCAGCAGATCCAGGGCCTACAATGAGCAGTTCTTC.

The sample holds many counts of this clonotype. The rearrangement links TRBV12-3 or TRBV12-4 to TRBJ1-5; no clear D gene. The ends were cut back, 5 bases at V and 6 bases at J, with 14 bases in the middle. This CDR3 comprises 14 residues. The CDR3 is CASSQDILGQPQHF. The CDR3 region has the DNA TGTGCCAGCAGTCAAGACATCCTCGGTCAGCCCCAGCATTTT.

This clonotype was seen ten or more times. The rearrangement uses TRBV6-1 and TRBJ1-2; D gene uncertain. The length of the CDR3 is 14 residues. CDR1 is MNHNS, CDR2 SASEGT, per germline. Trimming took 7 bases from V and 4 from J, leaving 16 bases between them. The CDR3 DNA follows: TGTGCCAGCACCCCCGCAAGTTATAGCTATGGCTACACCTTC. It translates to CASTPASYSYGYTF.

This clonotype has only a few counts. The chain links TRBV11-2 to TRBJ1-5; TRBD1 aligns across 7 bases. The V segment lost 6 bases and the J segment 3 bases; nucleotides outside the gene matches: 8. Looked up from germline, CDR1 is SGHAT and CDR2 is FQNNGV. This CDR3 contains 15 residues. Here the CDR3 reads CASRRGQSDNQPQHF. The CDR3, as DNA: TGTGCCAGCAGACGGGGACAGTCAGACAATCAGCCCCAGCATTTT.

The sample holds many counts of this clonotype. The chain carries TRBV27 and TRBJ2-3, with D perhaps TRBD1 (5 bases). The V end lost 3 bases, the J end lost 4 bases, and 11 bases lay between the germline ends. Germline values: CDR1 MNHEY, CDR2 SMNVEV (reference sequence). CDR3 size: 14 residues. The CDR3 loop is CASSFGFRADTQYF. The CDR3 coding sequence is TGTGCCAGCAGTTTCGGTTTCAGGGCAGATACGCAGTATTTT.

This clonotype was seen at least ten times. The chain uses TRBV7-3 and TRBJ2-1; 10 bases line up with TRBD2. This CDR3 is 16 amino acids long. The V and J ends lost 5 bases and 7 bases, in that order; junction bases with no gene match: 11. Germline loops: CDR1 SGHTA, CDR2 FQGTGA. This CDR3 is CASSLHERGGVNEQFF. For the CDR3, the DNA is TGTGCCAGCAGCCTTCATGAGCGGGGGGGCGTTAATGAGCAGTTCTTC.

The table lists this clonotype with many counts. The chain uses TRBV11-2 and TRBJ1-1; the D gene is possibly TRBD1 (6 bases). CDR3 size: 14 residues. Trimming took 4 bases from V and 4 from J, leaving 13 bases between them. Germline lookup yields CDR1 SGHAT and CDR2 FQNNGV. CDR3 sequence: CASSSSGVATEAFF. The CDR3 DNA is TGTGCCAGCAGCTCTTCAGGGGTCGCCACTGAAGCTTTCTTT.

This clonotype was recorded many times. The chain carries TRBV19 and TRBJ1-5, with D unresolved. V gave up 3 bases and J gave up 6 bases, with 15 bases separating them. CDR1 and CDR2 (germline): LNHDA, SQIVND (reference sequence). The CDR3 totals 15 residues. CDR3 nucleotide sequence: TGTGCCAGTAGTATGGGCCCATGGGGAGGTCAGCCCCAGCATTTT. Translation: CASSMGPWGGQPQHF.

This clonotype was observed many times. The CDR3 loop is CASSQGIAGGHTGELFF. The CDR3 coding sequence is TGCGCCAGCAGCCAAGGCATAGCGGGGGGACACACCGGGGAGCTGTTTTTT. The chain employs TRBV4-1 and TRBJ2-2, with 10 bases fitting TRBD2. Germline CDR1 MGHRA, CDR2 YSYEKL. The CDR3 has 17 amino acids. V dropped 1 base and J dropped 3; count of bases not matched to a gene: 5.

This clonotype was detected a few times. The chain combines TRBV29-1 with TRBJ1-2, with a possible D match to TRBD1 (5 bases). The germline gives CDR1 SQVTM, CDR2 ANQGSEA. The CDR3 is 10 amino acids. Trimming stripped 3 bases from V and 13 bases from J, with 12 bases between. In DNA, the CDR3 is TGCAGCGTTGACGGGGCAGAGGTCACCTTC. It codes for CSVDGAEVTF.

Ten or more counts support this clonotype. The V call is TRBV5-5, the J call TRBJ2-1, with TRBD1 matching 7 bases. Germline loops: CDR1 SGHKS, CDR2 YYEKEE (reference sequence). The CDR3 extends over 16 amino acids. V lost 3 bases to trimming and J lost 4 bases; unmatched junction nucleotides: 10. The CDR3 loop is CASSSMPGQTYNEQFF. In DNA form, the CDR3 reads TGTGCCAGCAGCTCAATGCCGGGACAGACATACAATGAGCAGTTCTTC. The entire variable domain, with the rest obtained from reference TRBV5-5 and TRBJ2-1, is as follows: DAGVTQSPTHLIKTRGQQVTLRCSPISGHKSVSWYQQVLGQGPQFIFQYYEKEERGRGNFPDRFSARQFPNYSSELNVNALLLGDSALYLCASSSMPGQTYNEQFFGPGTRLTVL.

This clonotype was seen a few times. The chain recombines TRBV6-1 with TRBJ2-1; 9 bases agree with TRBD2. The J segment lost 3 bases and the V segment lost 6 bases, leaving 18 bases of the junction unmatched. Germline CDR1 and CDR2: MNHNS and SASEGT. The CDR3 sequence is 19 residues long. Here the CDR3 reads CASRGSGAGGRVRYNEQFF. DNA for the CDR3: TGTGCCAGCAGGGGTTCAGGGGCTGGCGGGAGGGTACGCTACAATGAGCAGTTCTTC.

This clonotype was counted many times. V is TRBV9 and J is TRBJ2-5, with 10 bases identical to TRBD1. This CDR3 has 14 residues. V gave up 3 bases and J gave up 4 bases; unmatched junction bases: 3. Germline CDR1 and CDR2: SGDLS and YYNGEE. CDR3 amino acids: CASSETGGRETQYF. The CDR3 nucleotides are TGTGCCAGCAGCGAGACAGGGGGCCGAGAGACCCAGTACTTC. The variable domain in full, with the rest retrieved from reference TRBV9 and TRBJ2-5, is DSGVTQTPKHLITATGQRVTLRCSPRSGDLSVYWYQQSLDQGLQFLIQYYNGEERAKGNILERFSAQQFPDLHSELNLSSLELGDSALYFCASSETGGRETQYFGPGTRLLVL.

In its sample, this clonotype was seen a few times. The chain employs TRBV19 and TRBJ1-5; D uncertain. The length of the CDR3 is 14 residues. V dropped 0 bases and J dropped 7 bases, with 10 bases sitting between them. The germline gives CDR1 LNHDA, CDR2 SQIVND (reference sequence). The CDR3: CASSIDDWGQPQHF. The CDR3, as DNA: TGTGCCAGTAGTATAGATGATTGGGGACAGCCCCAGCATTTT.

The sample holds many counts of this clonotype. CDR3 protein: CASNSWLYNEQFF. The CDR3 region has the DNA TGTGCCAGCAACTCTTGGTTGTACAATGAGCAGTTCTTC. The chain combines TRBV7-2 with TRBJ2-1; no reliable D call. V was shortened by 7 bases and J by 4 bases, with 11 bases between the two germline ends. This CDR3 has 13 residues. The germline gives CDR1 SGHTA, CDR2 FQGNSA.